The 17 T cell receptor beta chains presented below share a single source sample, sequenced in a study of breast tumors, draining lymph nodes, adjacent tissues. TCRdb re-analysed the multiplex PCR reads in MiXCR, keeping a single row per CDR3 protein. Among around 110,000 distinct CDR3 sequences listed, 30% were seen once. Breast cancer patients provided tissue from their axillary draining lymph nodes. The source material was axillary lymph node tissue. Receptors were obtained from a female donor with breast cancer. Some clones in this sample may be carry-over from other donors' samples.

In its sample, this clonotype was seen many times. This rearrangement joins TRBV6-1 to TRBJ2-7; 7 bases map to TRBD2. The CDR3 extends over 14 amino acids. Germline CDR1 and CDR2: MNHNS and SASEGT. Germline trimming cut 3 bases from V and 3 bases from J; bases unmatched to any gene: 5. The CDR3 loop is CASSERGGYYEQYF. The CDR3 nucleotides read TGTGCCAGCAGTGAGCGGGGAGGGTACTACGAGCAGTACTTC.

This clonotype has ten or more counts. The chain is built from TRBV3-1 and TRBJ1-3; weak D call: TRBD1 (6 bases). This CDR3 has 16 residues. The V end lost 4 bases, the J end lost 2 bases, and 15 bases lay between the germline ends. CDR1 and CDR2 (germline): LGHDT, YNNKEL (reference sequence). The CDR3 DNA reads as TGTGCCAGCAGCCTACAGGGCACCGGGACTGGAAACACCATATATTTT. Protein: CASSLQGTGTGNTIYF.

This clonotype was observed at least ten times. This chain links TRBV12-5 with TRBJ2-7; 11 positions match TRBD1. Germline V gene data show CDR1 as LGHNT and CDR2 as FRNRAP. V lost 7 bases and J lost 5; bases outside the gene matches: 10. The CDR3 spans 15 residues. The CDR3 loop reads CASARDRGSWNEQYF. The CDR3, as DNA: TGTGCTAGTGCCAGGGACAGGGGGTCTTGGAACGAGCAGTACTTC.

This clonotype was counted many times. The V gene is TRBV4-2, the J gene TRBJ2-7, with 7 bases identical to TRBD2. With 4 bases clipped from V and 0 bases from J, the junction kept 12 bases outside the gene matches. This CDR3 contains 17 residues. CDR1 and CDR2 from the germline V gene are LGHNA and YNFKEQ. The CDR3 region is CASSPQAVAGTSYEQYF. DNA of the CDR3: TGTGCCAGCAGCCCCCAGGCCGTAGCGGGTACCTCCTACGAGCAGTACTTC.

Many counts were recorded for this clonotype. The rearrangement links TRBV2 to TRBJ1-2, with 8 bases that match TRBD1. CDR1 and CDR2 from the germline V gene are SNHLY and FYNNEI. The CDR3 runs 15 residues. V lost 2 bases, J lost 4 bases, and 6 bases stayed unmatched. CDR3 in amino acids: CASSEYTGTGYGYTF. The DNA for the CDR3 is TGTGCCAGCAGTGAATATACCGGGACAGGCTATGGCTACACCTTC.

In its sample, this clonotype was seen many times. V gene TRBV2 combines with J gene TRBJ2-7; unclear D gene. The V and J ends lost 7 bases and 0 bases respectively, with 13 bases between them. The germline gives CDR1 SNHLY, CDR2 FYNNEI. This CDR3 is built from 14 residues. The CDR3 DNA reads TGTGCCAGCATCACATATTCGAGCTCCTACGAGCAGTACTTC. This sequence encodes CASITYSSSYEQYF.

There are many counts of this clonotype. The gene calls are TRBV4-1 and TRBJ2-7, with 9 bases aligning to TRBD1. Germline CDR1 and CDR2: MGHRA and YSYEKL. V lost 4 bases and J lost 3; bases outside the gene matches: 10. The CDR3 sequence is 16 residues long. In nucleotides, the CDR3 is TGCGCCAGCAGCCTGGGACAGGGATTTAGAGGCTACGAGCAGTACTTC. The encoded protein is CASSLGQGFRGYEQYF.

This chain uses TRBV9 with TRBJ1-1; unclear D gene. V was trimmed by 0 bases and J by 2 bases, leaving 11 bases between them. This CDR3 is built from 15 residues. CDR1 and CDR2 from the germline V gene are SGDLS and YYNGEE. The CDR3 is CASSVETALNTEAFF. DNA for the CDR3: TGTGCCAGCAGCGTAGAAACAGCTCTTAACACTGAAGCTTTCTTT.

At least ten counts were recorded for this clonotype. This rearrangement joins TRBV7-3 to TRBJ2-1; 12 bases map to TRBD2. The CDR3 is 16 amino acids. The germline V gene encodes CDR1 SGHTA and CDR2 FQGTGA. The V gene end was trimmed by 2 bases and the J gene end by 4 bases; junction bases not matched to a gene: 3. As DNA, the CDR3 is TGTGCCAGCAGCTTATCCCTAGCGGGGGGGTACAATGAGCAGTTCTTC. Its translation: CASSLSLAGGYNEQFF.

The V call is TRBV6-2 or TRBV6-3, the J call TRBJ2-1; D unclear. The germline V gene encodes CDR1 MNHEY and CDR2 SVGEGT. The V end lost 5 bases, the J end lost 0 bases, and 8 bases lay between the germline ends. The CDR3 is 14 residues long. The CDR3 DNA is TGTGCCAGCAGTCACCAGAGCTCCTACAATGAGCAGTTCTTC. It encodes CASSHQSSYNEQFF.

This clonotype has more than one count but fewer than ten. A much bigger clone sits one base away, suggesting this may be a read error. The gene calls are TRBV11-2 and TRBJ2-7; TRBD2 is a possible D gene (6 bases). V lost 1 base and J lost 4, with 14 bases in between. The CDR3 runs to 15 residues. Per germline, CDR1 SGHAT and CDR2 FQNNGV. CDR3 coding DNA: TGTGCCAGCAGCTTAGTGTCGGGAGCATCTTACGAGCAGTACTTC. Translated, it gives CASSLVSGASYEQYF.

V usage is TRBV24-1 and J usage is TRBJ2-3; possibly TRBD2 for D (6 bases). The V and J ends lost 5 bases and 1 base respectively, with 12 bases between them. The length of the CDR3 is 15 residues. The germline CDR1 and CDR2 sequences are KGHDR and SFDVKD. The CDR3 region is CATSAFGGGTDTQYF. The CDR3 DNA follows: TGTGCCACCAGTGCTTTCGGGGGAGGCACAGATACGCAGTATTTT.

This clonotype was seen a few times. Since a much larger clone is just one base distant, this may be a read error. The chain employs TRBV11-3 and TRBJ2-1; perhaps TRBD1 as D (6 bases). V lost 2 bases to trimming and J lost 7 bases, with 18 bases between them. Germline loops: CDR1 SGHNT, CDR2 YENEEA. This CDR3 is built from 16 residues. The CDR3 sequence is CASSLRGPARGNEQFF. Here the CDR3 DNA reads TGTGCCAGCAGCTTAAGGGGCCCAGCCAGGGGAAATGAGCAGTTCTTC. Supplemented by reference TRBV11-3 and TRBJ2-1, the full variable domain reads EAGVVQSPRYKIIEKKQPVAFWCNPISGHNTLYWYLQNLGQGPELLIRYENEEAVDDSQLPKDRFSAERLKGVDSTLKIQPAELGDSAVYLCASSLRGPARGNEQFFGPGTRLTVL.

This clonotype was found many times. This chain links TRBV29-1 with TRBJ2-7, with TRBD1 matching over 7 bases. Germline CDR1 SQVTM, CDR2 ANQGSEA. Unmatched junction bases numbered 4, after V lost 6 bases and J lost 5 bases. The CDR3 loop spans 11 amino acids. CDR3 protein: CSVLTGNEQYF. The CDR3 DNA sequence: TGCAGCGTCTTGACAGGGAACGAGCAGTACTTC.

CDR3: CASSHRQGTGSPLHF. The DNA of the CDR3 is TGTGCCAGCAGCCATCGACAGGGAACGGGTTCGCCCCTCCACTTT. The rearrangement joins TRBV5-6 to TRBJ1-6; 7 bases match TRBD1. The CDR3 loop spans 15 amino acids. Germline V gene lookup returns CDR1 SGHDT and CDR2 YYEEEE. Trimming took 4 bases from V and 13 from J; bases not matched to a gene: 14.

This clonotype was counted ten times or more. The V and J genes are TRBV5-1 and TRBJ1-2; D gene unclear. Trimming shortened V by 1 base and J by 4 bases, and 11 bases separated the two germline ends. This CDR3 spans 14 amino acids. Germline CDR1 reads SGHRS; CDR2 reads YFSETQ. CDR3 in amino acids: CASSLWELSYGYTF. The CDR3, as DNA: TGCGCCAGCAGCTTGTGGGAACTGAGCTATGGCTACACCTTC. Together with reference TRBV5-1 and TRBJ1-2, the CDR3 gives the full variable domain: KAGVTQTPRYLIKTRGQQVTLSCSPISGHRSVSWYQQTPGQGLQFLFEYFSETQRNKGNFPGRFSGRQFSNSRSEMNVSTLELGDSALYLCASSLWELSYGYTFGSGTRLTVV.

This clonotype was observed at least ten times. The chain has TRBV19 and TRBJ1-6; maybe TRBD1 (5 bases). The CDR3 runs 15 residues. Between the trimmed V and J ends, which lost 4 bases and 5 bases, there was a span of 12 bases. Germline loops: CDR1 LNHDA, CDR2 SQIVND (reference sequence). DNA for the CDR3: TGTGCCAGTAGTACCCGACAGAAAAATAATTCACCCCTCCACTTT. Translation: CASSTRQKNNSPLHF. The full variable domain, rest sourced from reference TRBV19 and TRBJ1-6, is DGGITQSPKYLFRKEGQNVTLSCEQNLNHDAMYWYRQDPGQGLRLIYYSQIVNDFQKGDIAEGYSVSREKKESFPLTVTSAQKNPTAFYLCASSTRQKNNSPLHFGNGTRLTVT.